There are many counts of the clone carrying this TCR beta chain. Antigen specificity is unknown. The data are from a study of CD8 T cells in ankylosing spondylitis. It was by quantitative 5'-RACE with molecular barcodes that TCR beta libraries were made. TCRdb itself ran the 5' RACE reads through MiXCR, one entry per CDR3 protein. In the table there are 400,000 to 450,000 distinct CDR3 sequences, 17% of which are singletons. Overall study results and limits: Clones linked to disease were reported to show significant enrichment in matched ankylosing spondylitis synovial fluid. Ankylosing spondylitis blood appeared to carry a characteristic TCR beta motif of several highly homologous variants. The authors found the disease-linked clones to be CD8+ and relatively rare in peripheral blood.

Germline-derived CDR1 and CDR2 are ENHRY and SYGVKD. The CDR3 runs to 16 residues. V lost 4 bases and J lost 5; bases outside the gene matches: 10. V gene TRBV10-3 combines with J gene TRBJ2-5, with 10 bases aligning to TRBD2. The sample was blood, either unsorted or a sorted T cell fraction (not recorded which). This receptor was taken from a male donor with ankylosing spondylitis. CDR3 bases: TGTGCCATCAGTGGAACTAGCGGGGCCGCAGGGGAGACCCAGTACTTC. Translated: CAISGTSGAAGETQYF.